Listed below are T cell receptor beta chains from one sample, sequenced in a study of cytomegalovirus exposure and HLA in healthy donors. Here immunoSEQ multiplex PCR was the method, and the copy in TCRdb shows in-frame clones only, minus some. The sample consists of 130,000 or so clones, 70% to 90% of them appearing once. The specimen sequenced was PBMCs. Receptor source: a young woman in good health and CMV-seronegative. Both conserved end residues are part of each CDR3. The order of the fields is clone size, J gene, CDR3 length, D gene, V gene, CDR3 protein, CDR3 DNA. A D gene is named only where the DNA matches it firmly. Only part of the rows carry a size: once, few, many, or a class if the clone is expanded.

.	TRBJ1-5	15	TRBD1	TRBV19	CASSRQGRDNQPQHF	TGTGCCAGTAGCCGACAGGGGAGGGACAATCAGCCCCAGCATTTT
.	TRBJ2-7	15	TRBD2	TRBV4-1	CASSPLWGGSYEQYF	TGCGCCAGCAGCCCCCTGTGGGGGGGATCCTACGAGCAGTACTTC
once	TRBJ2-2	14	TRBD2	TRBV11-2	CASSLAGGAGELFF	TGTGCCAGCAGCTTAGCCGGGGGGGCCGGGGAGCTGTTTTTT
.	TRBJ2-1	13	TRBD1	TRBV29-1	CSVADRGPNEQFF	TGCAGCGTCGCGGACAGGGGGCCGAATGAGCAGTTCTTC
.	TRBJ1-1	16	TRBD1	TRBV30	CAWSVRPGGGRTEAFF	TGTGCCTGGAGTGTACGGCCAGGGGGCGGTCGGACTGAAGCTTTCTTT
.	TRBJ1-2	15	TRBD1	TRBV7-9	CASSLDRGLGYGYTF	TGTGCCAGCAGCCTGGACAGGGGGCTCGGCTATGGCTACACCTTC
.	TRBJ2-2	15	TRBD2	TRBV5-1	CASSLLTSETGELFF	TGCGCCAGCAGCTTGTTGACTAGCGAAACCGGGGAGCTGTTTTTT
.	TRBJ1-2	15	.	TRBV7-2	CASSLPDGLRGGYTF	TGTGCCAGCAGCCTGCCGGATGGCTTGCGGGGAGGCTACACCTTC
.	TRBJ1-1	16	TRBD1	TRBV28	CASSSKTGWGNTEAFF	TGTGCCAGCAGTTCGAAGACAGGGTGGGGGAACACTGAAGCTTTCTTT
.	TRBJ1-3	16	.	TRBV9	CASSPSGVSAGNTIYF	TGTGCCAGCAGCCCCAGCGGGGTTAGCGCTGGAAACACCATATATTTT
.	TRBJ2-3	15	TRBD1	TRBV6-1	CASSEGGTGTDTQYF	TGTGCCAGCAGTGAAGGGGGGACAGGCACAGATACGCAGTATTTT
.	TRBJ1-2	13	.	TRBV5-1	CASSLQGDYGYTF	TGCGCCAGCAGCTTGCAGGGTGACTATGGCTACACCTTC
.	TRBJ2-1	14	TRBD2	TRBV6-1	CASNRGGSYNEQFF	TGTGCCAGCAACCGGGGGGGCTCCTACAATGAGCAGTTCTTC
.	TRBJ2-7	15	.	TRBV28	CASSSMGTPDYEQYF	TGTGCCAGCAGTTCCATGGGGACACCTGACTACGAGCAGTACTTC
.	TRBJ2-7	13	.	TRBV28	CASRRGFLDEQYF	TGTGCCAGCAGACGGGGGTTTCTGGACGAGCAGTACTTC
.	TRBJ2-5	18	TRBD1	TRBV7-9	CASSPRALGRGLGETQYF	TGTGCCAGCAGCCCCCGCGCCCTGGGCAGGGGGCTAGGAGAGACCCAGTACTTC
.	TRBJ2-6	16	.	TRBV15	CATSRAGDSGANVLTF	TGTGCCACCAGCAGAGCCGGAGATTCTGGGGCCAACGTCCTGACTTTC
.	TRBJ2-1	16	TRBD2	TRBV5-4	CASSPRLAGFGDEQFF	TGTGCCAGCAGCCCCCGACTAGCGGGATTTGGGGATGAGCAGTTCTTC
few	TRBJ2-7	13	TRBD1	TRBV7-9	CASSRPGQGRQYF	TGTGCCAGCAGCCGACCGGGACAGGGGAGGCAGTACTTC
.	TRBJ2-7	12	.	TRBV5-4	CASSFRGEEQYF	TGTGCCAGCAGCTTCCGCGGAGAAGAGCAGTACTTC
.	TRBJ2-3	15	.	TRBV6-5	CASSYLSSSTDTQYF	TGTGCCAGCAGTTACCTTTCTTCTAGCACAGATACGCAGTATTTT
.	TRBJ2-7	17	.	TRBV10-3	CAISESVQGPCSYEQYF	TGTGCCATCAGTGAGTCCGTGCAGGGGCCCTGCTCCTACGAGCAGTACTTC
once	TRBJ2-7	16	TRBD2	TRBV28	CASSLQTSGKSYEQYF	TGTGCCAGCAGTTTACAGACTAGCGGGAAGTCCTACGAGCAGTACTTC
.	TRBJ2-1	11	.	TRBV19	CASRRGGEQFF	TGTGCCAGTAGGAGAGGGGGTGAGCAGTTCTTC
.	TRBJ2-3	15	.	TRBV29-1	CSVGRDAGLMGTQYF	TGCAGCGTTGGGCGGGACGCAGGCCTGATGGGTACGCAGTATTTT
once	TRBJ2-6	17	TRBD1	TRBV5-1	CASSLDQGANGANVLTF	TGCGCCAGCAGCTTGGATCAGGGGGCTAACGGGGCCAACGTCCTGACTTTC
.	TRBJ2-1	15	TRBD2	TRBV6-5	CASSYDGTSRNEQFF	TGTGCCAGCAGTTACGACGGGACTAGCCGCAATGAGCAGTTCTTC
.	TRBJ1-5	20	.	TRBV23-1	CASSQERGPPPIYSNQPQHF	TGCGCCAGCAGTCAAGAGCGGGGCCCTCCGCCGATTTATAGCAATCAGCCCCAGCATTTT
.	TRBJ2-1	14	TRBD2	TRBV28	CASSLAGGYNEQFF	TGTGCCAGCAGTCTAGCGGGAGGGTACAATGAGCAGTTCTTC
.	TRBJ1-6	14	.	TRBV14	CASSQTGLNSPLHF	TGTGCCAGCAGCCAAACAGGGCTAAATTCACCCCTCCACTTT
.	TRBJ2-1	19	TRBD2	TRBV4-1	CASSPSLPGLAGGYNEQFF	TGCGCCAGCAGCCCTTCCCTACCGGGACTAGCGGGGGGCTACAATGAGCAGTTCTTC
.	TRBJ2-7	14	TRBD1	TRBV7-6	CASSSTGELYEQYF	TGTGCCAGCAGCTCGACAGGGGAATTGTACGAGCAGTACTTC
.	TRBJ1-4	15	TRBD1	TRBV6-5	CASSQGTANNEKLFF	TGTGCCAGCAGTCAAGGGACAGCGAATAATGAAAAACTGTTTTTT